Shown below are 20 T cell receptor beta chains from a single sample sequenced in a study of PD-1 blockade in classical Hodgkin lymphoma. Measured with immunoSEQ multiplex PCR; TCRdb has only the in-frame clones, and not every one. The data hold roughly 42,000 clones, with approximately 80% observed a single time. There was relapse after autologous stem cell transplantation in every patient, and there was variation in brentuximab vedotin exposure. Source: peripheral blood mononuclear cells (PBMCs), taken at baseline. The receptors stem from a human donor with classical Hodgkin lymphoma.

The chain recombines TRBV28 with TRBJ2-3, with D possibly being TRBD1 (5 bases). The V gene's germline CDR1 is MDHEN and CDR2 SYDVKM. Trimming removed 6 bases at V and 0 bases at J, with 13 bases between. The CDR3 is made up of 15 amino acids. DNA for the CDR3: TGTGCCAGCAGCTCAGGGCTCTCTAGCACAGATACGCAGTATTTT. Protein: CASSSGLSSTDTQYF.

CDR3 protein: CASSQTGGSTDTQYF. CDR3 nucleotide sequence: TGTGCCAGCAGCCAAACAGGGGGTAGCACAGATACGCAGTATTTT. The rearrangement uses TRBV11-2 and TRBJ2-3; 8 nucleotides line up with TRBD1. The V gene end was trimmed by 5 bases and the J gene end by 0 bases; junction bases not matched to a gene: 4. CDR1 SGHAT and CDR2 FQNNGV come from the germline V gene. CDR3 size: 15 residues.

This clone occurred a few times. This chain uses TRBV6-1 with TRBJ1-1, with TRBD1 matching 8 bases. Germline loops: CDR1 MNHNS, CDR2 SASEGT. The CDR3 has 13 residues. After removal of 6 bases from V and 9 bases from J, the junction contained 9 bases not matched to a gene. In DNA form, the CDR3 reads TGTGCCAGCAGCCCCGGACAGGGTCTCCAAGCTTTCTTT. Its protein is CASSPGQGLQAFF.

This chain connects TRBV6-6 to TRBJ2-7, with D unresolved. The CDR3 sequence is 16 residues long. The V gene's germline CDR1 is MNHNY and CDR2 SVGAGI (reference sequence). V shed 6 bases and J shed 1 base, with 19 bases lying between them. The CDR3 region is CASSDPTTAKSYEQYF. Here the CDR3 DNA reads TGTGCCAGCAGCGATCCCACTACGGCCAAATCCTACGAGCAGTACTTC.

The chain links TRBV27 to TRBJ2-5; 13 nucleotides align to TRBD2. V lost 2 bases, J lost 3 bases, and 3 bases stayed unmatched. The CDR3 runs to 16 residues. Germline CDR1 is MNHEY and CDR2 is SMNVEV (reference sequence). The CDR3 DNA sequence: TGTGCCAGCAGTTTACTACTAGCGGGAGGGAAAGAGACCCAGTACTTC. Translating it yields CASSLLLAGGKETQYF.

V gene TRBV7-9 combines with J gene TRBJ1-1, with 7 bases that match TRBD1. The CDR3 spans 15 residues. Germline loops: CDR1 SEHNR, CDR2 FQNEAQ (reference sequence). The V gene end was trimmed by 2 bases and the J gene end by 0 bases; junction bases not matched to a gene: 3. The CDR3 is CASSLTGVVNTEAFF. In DNA, the CDR3 is TGTGCCAGCAGCTTAACAGGGGTAGTGAACACTGAAGCTTTCTTT.

The J gene is TRBJ1-5, the V gene TRBV6-5; weak D call: TRBD1 (5 bases). The CDR3 runs to 15 residues. V was cut by 0 bases and J by 2 bases, with 8 bases left in between. Germline CDR1 MNHEY, CDR2 SVGAGI. The CDR3 DNA is TGTGCCAGCAGTTACTCCGAAGGGGGCAATCAGCCCCAGCATTTT. This translates into CASSYSEGGNQPQHF.

The chain recombines TRBV30 with TRBJ1-1; D unresolved. From germline, CDR1 is GTSNPN and CDR2 SVGIG (reference sequence). Trimming stripped 4 bases from V and 6 bases from J, with 15 bases between. The CDR3 length is 13 residues. The chain's CDR3 is CAWTLLRGPEAFF. The CDR3 nucleotides read TGTGCCTGGACCTTACTCAGAGGGCCTGAAGCTTTCTTT.

The chain carries TRBV6-5 and TRBJ2-7, with 8 bases lining up with TRBD2. Unmatched junction bases numbered 9, after V lost 6 bases and J lost 5 bases. CDR3 size: 14 residues. Germline CDR1 is MNHEY and CDR2 is SVGAGI. CDR3 sequence: CASRKLAALDEQYF. The CDR3 nucleotides are TGTGCCAGCAGGAAACTAGCGGCCCTCGACGAGCAGTACTTC.

This clone was recorded a few times. The chain employs TRBV19 and TRBJ2-2, with D perhaps TRBD2 (5 bases). The germline V gene has CDR1 LNHDA and CDR2 SQIVND (reference sequence). The CDR3 is made up of 12 amino acids. V was pared by 5 bases and J by 6 bases, with 7 bases between. The CDR3 reads CASSSGAGELFF. As DNA, the CDR3 is TGTGCCAGTAGTTCCGGGGCCGGGGAGCTGTTTTTT.

This clone has just one count. J is TRBJ1-1 and V is TRBV27; D is possibly TRBD1 (6 bases). CDR1 is MNHEY, CDR2 SMNVEV, per germline (reference sequence). CDR3 size: 15 residues. V lost 3 bases, J lost 5 bases, and 16 bases lay in between. DNA for the CDR3: TGTGCCAGCAGTTTGACTACAGGGATGGGTACTGAAGCTTTCTTT. Protein product: CASSLTTGMGTEAFF.

The CDR3 DNA reads as TGTGCCAGTAAACCGACAGGGGGGTTTTGGGGCACCGGGGAGCTGTTTTTT. This encodes CASKPTGGFWGTGELFF. This chain joins TRBV19 and TRBJ2-2, with 9 nucleotides matching TRBD1. The CDR3 totals 17 residues. Germline CDR1 reads LNHDA; CDR2 reads SQIVND (reference sequence). V dropped 7 bases and J dropped 4; count of bases not matched to a gene: 13.

This clone was seen more than once but under ten times. The V gene is TRBV7-2, the J gene TRBJ1-5; 7 nucleotides line up with TRBD1. CDR3 length equals 15 residues. CDR1 and CDR2 from the germline V gene are SGHTA and FQGNSA. J lost 7 bases, V lost 4 bases, and 10 bases had no gene match. The CDR3 reads CASSSRTGPRQPQHF. CDR3 coding DNA: TGTGCCAGCAGCTCCCGGACAGGTCCCAGGCAGCCCCAGCATTTT.

J is TRBJ1-2 and V is TRBV19, with TRBD1 as a possible D gene (6 bases). The CDR3 sequence is 17 residues long. V lost 6 bases to trimming and J lost 0 bases, with 20 bases between them. Germline V lookup: CDR1 LNHDA, CDR2 SQIVND (reference sequence). This CDR3 reads CASRTSRQATSNYGYTF. The CDR3 DNA is TGTGCCAGTAGGACCTCACGACAGGCGACTTCTAACTATGGCTACACCTTC.

This chain uses TRBV28 with TRBJ1-2; D uncertain. V lost 6 bases to trimming and J lost 3 bases, with 11 bases between them. Germline V lookup: CDR1 MDHEN, CDR2 SYDVKM. This CDR3 region has 13 residues. Here the CDR3 reads CASSFTLDYGYTF. The CDR3, as DNA: TGTGCCAGCAGCTTCACATTGGACTATGGCTACACCTTC.

This clone turned up a few times. The chain employs TRBV27 and TRBJ2-3; maybe TRBD2 (5 bases). Per the germline V gene, CDR1 is MNHEY and CDR2 is SMNVEV (reference sequence). This CDR3 region has 15 residues. Trimming pared 2 bases from V and 0 bases from J, leaving 9 bases between. The CDR3 coding sequence is TGTGCCAGCAGTTTAGGAGACTATAGCACAGATACGCAGTATTTT. This translates into CASSLGDYSTDTQYF.

This chain uses TRBV19 with TRBJ2-5; 10 positions match TRBD1. This CDR3 spans 15 amino acids. Germline V gene sequence: CDR1 LNHDA, CDR2 SQIVND (reference sequence). V dropped 4 bases and J dropped 4; count of bases not matched to a gene: 6. The CDR3 spells CASSNRQGAPETQYF. The CDR3 DNA reads TGTGCCAGTAGTAACCGACAGGGGGCCCCAGAGACCCAGTACTTC.

The chain carries TRBV4-1 and TRBJ1-2; maybe TRBD1 (5 bases). The ends were cut back, 11 bases at V and 7 bases at J, with 11 bases in the middle. This CDR3 contains 10 residues. Per germline, CDR1 MGHRA and CDR2 YSYEKL. The CDR3 sequence is CAPAGLGYTF. The CDR3 coding sequence is TGCGCCCCGGCGGGGCTTGGCTACACCTTC.

The J gene is TRBJ2-7, the V gene TRBV6-5, with TRBD2 identical over 9 bases. With V trimmed by 2 bases and J by 3 bases, 5 bases remained unmatched. Germline assignment: CDR1 MNHEY and CDR2 SVGAGI. The CDR3 runs to 15 residues. CDR3 sequence (DNA): TGTGCCAGCAGTTACCGTCGCGGGGGGGACTACGAGCAGTACTTC. Its translation: CASSYRRGGDYEQYF.

The J gene is TRBJ2-7, the V gene TRBV18; no reliable D call. Trimming removed 2 bases from V and 3 bases from J, with 11 bases in between. Germline V gene data show CDR1 as KGHSH and CDR2 as LQKENI. The CDR3 is 14 amino acids. This CDR3 is CASSPGVAIYEQYF. As DNA, the CDR3 is TGTGCCAGCTCACCAGGGGTAGCTATCTACGAGCAGTACTTC.